The source of this T cell receptor (beta chain) is a study of control samples from healthy donors and cancer patients. Produced via immunoSEQ multiplex PCR; TCRdb's table is partial and in-frame only. The data show roughly 63,000 clones, 90% seen once. The TCR comes from a man aged 55-75 years with colorectal cancer. Input material: PBMCs.

CDR3 region: CASSLSQTEQFF. CDR3 sequence (DNA): TGTGCCAGCAGCTTGTCCCAGACAGAGCAGTTCTTC. This chain uses TRBV11-2 with TRBJ2-1, with D uncertain. The V end lost 3 bases, the J end lost 10 bases, and 10 bases lay between the germline ends. The V gene's germline CDR1 is SGHAT and CDR2 FQNNGV. The CDR3 is made up of 12 amino acids. The whole variable domain, filled in from reference TRBV11-2 and TRBJ2-1, reads EAGVAQSPRYKIIEKRQSVAFWCNPISGHATLYWYQQILGQGPKLLIQFQNNGVVDDSQLPKDRFSAERLKGVDSTLKIQPAKLEDSAVYLCASSLSQTEQFFGPGTRLTVL.